The rows below give T cell receptor beta chains drawn from one sample of a study of low-dose radiotherapy and immunotherapy resistance in tumors. MiXCR, applied by TCRdb to the reads, yields one record per CDR3 protein. This sample has around 80,000 distinct CDR3 sequences; less than 20% occur once, and the top ten carry approximately 1.5%. Sequenced here: PBMCs, sampled after low-dose radiotherapy plus immunotherapy. Receptor source: a male donor with prostate cancer. Each CDR3 is given with its conserved first and last residue.

V gene,J gene,CDR3 protein
TRBV20-1,TRBJ2-2,CSARDAGATGELFF
TRBV29-1,TRBJ1-2,CSVGGTQGNYGYTF
TRBV5-5,TRBJ2-3,CASSDGTTNSGADTQYF
TRBV6-2/TRBV6-3,TRBJ2-7,CASSDGQKRYF
TRBV29-1,TRBJ2-6,CSVEDWQAPSGANVLTF
TRBV6-6,TRBJ2-5,CATGSAETQYF
TRBV28,TRBJ2-7,CASSLGDRRGYEQYF
TRBV19,TRBJ2-1,CASSIVLGTGGNNEQFF
TRBV28,TRBJ2-3,CASRKNAGPDTQYF
TRBV6-2/TRBV6-3,TRBJ1-5,CASSQGGFQPQHF
TRBV11-2,TRBJ2-3,CASSSLTSTDTQYF
TRBV28,TRBJ2-7,CASSLIFRLAYHEQYF
TRBV20-1,TRBJ2-3,CSAERGGLGADTQYF
TRBV18,TRBJ2-2,CASSPSTSGGTGELFF
TRBV6-1,TRBJ1-5,CASSNPGQAAYSNQPQHF
TRBV12-3/TRBV12-4,TRBJ2-7,CASSLYEGPYEQYF
TRBV7-3,TRBJ1-5,CASSPETTVDSNQPQHF
TRBV1,TRBJ2-5,CASSRDQRSPQYF
TRBV30,TRBJ1-3,CAWSGGAGNTIYF
TRBV20-1,TRBJ2-7,CSARDAGTGSSYEQYF
TRBV7-9,TRBJ1-6,CASSSPGQSYSPLHF
TRBV29-1,TRBJ2-7,CSVGGEGYEQYF
TRBV9,TRBJ2-1,CASSGGLSGEQFF
TRBV5-5,TRBJ2-3,CASSLSGRASADTQYF
TRBV7-8,TRBJ2-7,CASSSQAGPFSEQYF
TRBV9,TRBJ1-2,CASSLTGSDYGYTF
TRBV19,TRBJ2-5,CASSELVSGQETQYF
TRBV7-9,TRBJ1-2,CASSPAGGNYGYTF
TRBV28,TRBJ2-1,CASSRRTGVYNEQFF
TRBV5-1,TRBJ1-1,CASSLESGLRNTEAFF
TRBV20-1,TRBJ2-3,CSARAMADTQYF
TRBV6-5,TRBJ2-1,CASSYQTSGRYDEQFF
TRBV5-1,TRBJ2-7,CASSLDGSLEQYF
TRBV28,TRBJ2-7,CASSFISGRAVPEQYF
TRBV5-5,TRBJ1-1,CASSFSQENTEAFF
TRBV20-1,TRBJ1-3,CSARESSGNTIYF
TRBV20-1,TRBJ2-2,CSARDYGRGLTGELFF
TRBV9,TRBJ2-2,CASSDSGLAGHTGELFF
TRBV5-3,TRBJ2-1,CASSLGGGQGNEQFF
TRBV7-9,TRBJ2-7,CASSTRQATYEQYF
TRBV24-1,TRBJ2-1,CATSEDPGGNEQFF
TRBV29-1,TRBJ1-5,CSVSGRNQPQHF
TRBV12-3/TRBV12-4,TRBJ1-1,CASSRQTGGLLMNTEAFF
TRBV27,TRBJ2-1,CASSLRLAVYNEQFF
TRBV24-1,TRBJ2-3,CATSGGFTDTQYF
TRBV28,TRBJ2-7,CASSWGSGREQYF
TRBV4-3,TRBJ2-7,CASSQALAGALYEQYF
TRBV20-1,TRBJ2-7,CSASPGSVGEQYF
TRBV7-2,TRBJ2-7,CASSQGNDPSDYEQYF
TRBV25-1,TRBJ2-7,CASSGLAGAREQYF
TRBV12-3/TRBV12-4,TRBJ1-6,CASSVSAGSFNSPLHF
TRBV2,TRBJ1-3,CASSEGTLEMSSGNTIYF
TRBV9,TRBJ2-5,CASSASGSSYNEQYF
TRBV29-1,TRBJ2-7,CSVAASYEQYF
TRBV23-1,TRBJ2-7,CASSQSIGQGAGEQYF